A selection of T cell receptor beta chains follows, all from one sample in a study of cytomegalovirus exposure and HLA in healthy donors. Sequencing used immunoSEQ multiplex PCR; TCRdb keeps in-frame clones, though not all of them. Its table lists approximately 96,000 clones. Sample: PBMCs. Every receptor here comes from a girl aged 5 to 17 in good health and CMV-seropositive. The conserved cysteine and the conserved F or W are not part of the CDR3 here.

V	CDR3
TRBV7-3	ASSLPGNTEAF
TRBV19	ASSEGQGGNQPQH
TRBV7-9	ASSLGTGSEAF
TRBV29-1	SAGQGVQETQY
TRBV5-6	ASSLRGQDPTDTQY
TRBV6-5	ATGLQDGSPLH
TRBV7-6	ASSLSGTVTTIY
TRBV9	ASSRQGAAGELF
TRBV18	ASSGQVEETQY
TRBV27	ASSPRTGYGYT
TRBV27	ASSLLAGGGEQF
TRBV4-2	ASSSPGTGREKLF
TRBV6-1	ASSEALRGTGGYT
TRBV29-1	SASSGDLQETQY
TRBV7-9	ASSLPGDGNQPQH
TRBV28	ASSSASGGAYNEQF
TRBV6-5	ASSNPSATNEKLF
TRBV19	ASSTLGQQETQY
TRBV13	ASSFLAGLGDTQY